This entry describes one T cell receptor (beta chain). This clonotype was detected ten times or more. The specificity of this receptor is unknown. Base-call qualities are not available, and no considerably larger clone is one nucleotide away. The germline V gene (reference sequence) provides CDR1 MNHEY and CDR2 SMNVEV. V sheds 6 bases and J sheds 1 base, leaving 17 bases between their ends. Taken from cysteine to phenylalanine, the CDR3 has 16 residues. CDR3 DNA is the only sequence kept; it has 48 bases, read in frame from the first base. This entry belongs to a study of naive and memory T cell subsets (dated by TCRdb to 2016 to 2017). For the study in its entirety: The study applied an open-source, UMI-based TCR alpha and beta sequencing pipeline to sorted naive and memory peripheral blood T cell subsets. The results of the functional CMV T cell responses matched the IgG serology results in every case. RNA was DNase-treated and reverse transcribed with TCR constant-region primers, mostly using SuperScript III.

The investigation overall reported the following: In both CD4 and CD8 cells, the Gini index increased while Shannon and inverse Simpson diversity decreased from naive through CM, EM and EMRA. Single alpha or beta chain sequences, rather than paired alpha/beta receptors, were used to define clonotypes. TCR abundance followed a power law with an exponent that was different for naive and memory subsets but consistent across the three individuals. A few larger clonotypes were present in naive repertoires, especially CD8 naive repertoires, and these clonotypes were possibly memory cells re-expressing CD45RA. RNA-based TCR counts may be influenced by expression changes linked to T cell activation and differentiation. Once error correction was done, more than 90% of naive TCR sequences showed up just once, which made the naive abundance distributions much steeper than those of the memory subsets. The repertoire findings for the naive and memory subsets could not be validated against a ground truth because none was available.

Separate amplification of TCR alpha and beta chain libraries was performed from the second PCR step onward. Donor CMV status was determined by IFNgamma production from CD4+ T cells after overnight stimulation of fresh PBMCs with CMV viral lysate. Using Miltenyi beads, CD4 T cells were first positively selected, and CD8 T cells were then positively selected from the CD4-negative fraction. Cells were stained for CD3, CD4, CD8, CD45RA, CD27 and a live/dead dye and were sorted on a BD Aria II into four subsets based on CD45RA and CD27. A few healthy volunteers provided blood, and each donor's sample was split into CD4 and CD8 T cells and then further divided into four differentiation subsets. About 110 ml of peripheral blood was taken from each donor, and PBMC were separated by density-gradient centrifugation on Ficoll-Paque PLUS. Sorted cells were lysed in RLT buffer, and RNA was extracted with a Qiagen RNeasy kit and stored at -80°C.

Library construction relied on UMI-ligation and nested PCR. To cover both TRBC1 and TRBC2, the beta constant-region primer consisted of an equimolar mix of two oligonucleotides. Four rounds of PCR, combining the SP2 primer with nested alpha and beta constant-region primers, were used to amplify the ligated cDNA. A single-stranded oligonucleotide bearing the SP2 primer plus a 12-nucleotide UMI was ligated onto the 3' end of the cDNA by T4 RNA ligase 1. Incubation of the ligation reaction was carried out at 16 degrees C for roughly 19-25 hours. PCR2 was typically run as a SYBR Green qPCR and stopped at a predetermined threshold to prevent over-amplification. All purifications after the first were performed with Agencourt AMPure XP magnetic beads. Library amounts were measured by Qubit and library quality was assessed on a TapeStation, where the main peak was expected at around 650 bp. The pooled libraries were sequenced on an Illumina MiSeq using v2 2x251 paired-end kits, which usually yielded roughly 0.95-2.2 million reads per sample. Each sample library was pooled at approximately 4 nM, and about 4.5-7.5% PhiX was included to improve cluster recognition. The paper's data handling went like this. Using tag matching that tolerated one base-pair mismatch, Decombinator assigned V and J genes to FASTQ reads that had been processed by Demultiplexor. Collapsinator relied on UMIs to fix sequencing errors as well as frequency errors caused by PCR heterogeneity. CDR3Translator translated TCRs and extracted CDR3s from the conserved cysteine to the FGXG phenylalanine, flagging non-productive sequences. Gini, Shannon entropy and inverse Simpson indices were calculated on repertoires that had been subsampled to equal numbers of UMI-defined TCRs. Within the linear range, a power law was fitted to clonotype abundance distributions using maximum likelihood. Similar UMI counts, unique TCR numbers and clonal distributions were obtained with the pipeline and with MIGEC on one naive CD8 sample. One analysis removed from the naive repertoire any naive TCRs that were also found in any memory subset from the same donor. Repertoires were searched for roughly 7,300 CMV-associated CDR3 sequences compiled from VDJdb and a published dataset. Using fastp at Q25 and MiXCR, TCRdb reprocessed the public reads and kept productive beta chains. Records with the same CDR3 protein are collapsed into one entry carrying the most frequent genes and DNA. V and J calls and clone size were set by TCRdb, not the authors. The sample table records 120,000 to 150,000 distinct CDR3 sequences; about 23% of these occur just once. About 0.11% of the sample lies in the top ten.

The V and J segments used are TRBV27 and TRBJ2-3; no D gene is confidently identified. This TCR came from a human donor in good health. Sequencing was done on a sample of naive CD4+ T cells from blood. The sample's cell subset or site label, decoded: naive T cells, CD45RA high CD27+. Here is the DNA: TGTGCCAGCAGCTATACCAGGACGGCCGGCACAGATACGCAGTATTTT. It codes for CASSYTRTAGTDTQYF.